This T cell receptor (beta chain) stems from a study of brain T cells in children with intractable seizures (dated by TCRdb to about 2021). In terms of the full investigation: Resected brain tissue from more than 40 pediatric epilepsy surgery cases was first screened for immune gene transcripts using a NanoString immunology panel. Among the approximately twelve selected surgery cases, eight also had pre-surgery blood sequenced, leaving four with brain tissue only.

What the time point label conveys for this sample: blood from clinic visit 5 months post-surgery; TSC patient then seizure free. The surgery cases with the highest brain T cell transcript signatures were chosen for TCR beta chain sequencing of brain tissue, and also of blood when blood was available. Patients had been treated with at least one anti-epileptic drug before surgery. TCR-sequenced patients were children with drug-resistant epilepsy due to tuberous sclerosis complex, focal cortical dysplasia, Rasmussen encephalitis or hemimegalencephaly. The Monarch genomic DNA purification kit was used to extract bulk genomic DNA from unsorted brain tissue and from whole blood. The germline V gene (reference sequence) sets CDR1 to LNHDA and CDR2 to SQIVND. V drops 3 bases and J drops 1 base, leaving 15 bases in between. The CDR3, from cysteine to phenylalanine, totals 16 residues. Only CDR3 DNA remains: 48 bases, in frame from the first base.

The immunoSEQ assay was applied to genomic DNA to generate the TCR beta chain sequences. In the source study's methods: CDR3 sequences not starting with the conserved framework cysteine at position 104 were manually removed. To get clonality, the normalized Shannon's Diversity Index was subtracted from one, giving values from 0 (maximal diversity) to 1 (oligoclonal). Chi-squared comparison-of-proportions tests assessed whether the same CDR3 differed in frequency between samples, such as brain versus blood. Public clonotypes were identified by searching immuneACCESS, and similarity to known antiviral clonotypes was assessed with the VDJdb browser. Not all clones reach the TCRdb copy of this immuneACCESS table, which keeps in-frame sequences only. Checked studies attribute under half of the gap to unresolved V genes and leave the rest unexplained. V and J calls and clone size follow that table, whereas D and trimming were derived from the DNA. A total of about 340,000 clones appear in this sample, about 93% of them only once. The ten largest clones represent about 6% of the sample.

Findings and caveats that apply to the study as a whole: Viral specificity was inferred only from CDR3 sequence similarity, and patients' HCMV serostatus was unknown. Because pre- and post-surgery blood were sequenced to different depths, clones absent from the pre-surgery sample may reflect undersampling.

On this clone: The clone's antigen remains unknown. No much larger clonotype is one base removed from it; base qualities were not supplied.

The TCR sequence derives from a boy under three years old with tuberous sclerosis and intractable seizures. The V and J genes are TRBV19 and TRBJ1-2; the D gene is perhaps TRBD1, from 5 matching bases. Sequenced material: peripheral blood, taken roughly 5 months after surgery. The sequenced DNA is TGTGCCAGTAGTATCTCTCGGCAGGGCGTTAACTATGGCTACACCTTC. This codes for CASSISRQGVNYGYTF.